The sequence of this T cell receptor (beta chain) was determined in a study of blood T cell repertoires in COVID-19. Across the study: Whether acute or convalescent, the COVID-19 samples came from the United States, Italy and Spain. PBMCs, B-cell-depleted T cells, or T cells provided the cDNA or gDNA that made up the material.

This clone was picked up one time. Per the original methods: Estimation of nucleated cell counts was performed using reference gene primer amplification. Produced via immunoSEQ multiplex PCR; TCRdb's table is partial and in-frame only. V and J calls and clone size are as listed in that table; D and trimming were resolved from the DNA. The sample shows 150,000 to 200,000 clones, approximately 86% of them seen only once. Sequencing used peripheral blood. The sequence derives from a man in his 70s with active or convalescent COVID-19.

CDR3 coding DNA: TGTGCCAGCACCCGAAACAGGGGCAAGGCCCGCTATGGCTACACCTTC. It encodes CASTRNRGKARYGYTF. V gene TRBV7-9 combines with J gene TRBJ1-2, with 7 bases fitting TRBD1. The V segment lost 7 bases and the J segment 4 bases; nucleotides outside the gene matches: 15. CDR1 SEHNR and CDR2 FQNEAQ come from the germline V gene (reference sequence). The CDR3 covers 16 residues.